These 16 T cell receptor beta chains originate from one sample sequenced in a study of shared clonotypes between healthy human individuals (dated by TCRdb to 2018 to 2021). Library preparation was by the immunoSEQ multiplex PCR assay. Imported from immuneACCESS, the table was reduced by TCRdb to in-frame sequences with V and J called. These copies leave out some clones; in studies compared against another copy, an unresolved V gene accounts for under half, and the cause of the remainder is not known. This sample lists about 470,000 clones; 70% to 80% were detected once. The ten most abundant clones make up less than 15% of the sample. Sequencing was performed on PBMCs. These receptors all come from a middle-aged woman in good health. Some clones in this sample may be carry-over from other donors' samples.

The rearrangement uses TRBV4-3 and TRBJ1-2, with D maybe TRBD1 (5 bases). CDR3 length equals 17 residues. V lost 1 base and J lost 4, with 19 bases in between. CDR1 and CDR2 (germline): LGHNA, YSLEER. The CDR3 spells CASSQGPLGRGFYGYTF. CDR3 nucleotide sequence: TGCGCCAGCAGCCAAGGCCCTTTGGGACGAGGGTTCTATGGCTACACCTTC.

The J gene is TRBJ2-7, the V gene TRBV5-1; 10 nucleotides align to TRBD2. CDR3 length equals 22 residues. Trimming at V came to 0 bases and at J to 4 bases, leaving 25 bases not matched to a gene. CDR1 and CDR2 from the germline V gene are SGHRS and YFSETQ. CDR3 residues: CASSLERGRASGSLERQYEQYF. Here the CDR3 DNA reads TGCGCCAGCAGCTTGGAGCGGGGCCGGGCTAGCGGGAGCCTCGAAAGACAGTACGAGCAGTACTTC. The complete variable domain, with remaining parts taken from reference TRBV5-1 and TRBJ2-7, reads KAGVTQTPRYLIKTRGQQVTLSCSPISGHRSVSWYQQTPGQGLQFLFEYFSETQRNKGNFPGRFSGRQFSNSRSEMNVSTLELGDSALYLCASSLERGRASGSLERQYEQYFGPGTRLTVT.

The rearrangement joins TRBV19 to TRBJ2-2, with 7 bases matching TRBD1. Germline V gene data show CDR1 as LNHDA and CDR2 as SQIVND (reference sequence). Trimming removed 4 bases from V and 1 base from J; junction bases left unmatched: 6. The CDR3 contains 16 residues. In nucleotides, the CDR3 is TGTGCCAGTAGTACGCCGGGACAGATGAACACCGGGGAGCTGTTTTTT. It is translated as CASSTPGQMNTGELFF. The full variable domain, with the rest looked up from reference TRBV19 and TRBJ2-2, is DGGITQSPKYLFRKEGQNVTLSCEQNLNHDAMYWYRQDPGQGLRLIYYSQIVNDFQKGDIAEGYSVSREKKESFPLTVTSAQKNPTAFYLCASSTPGQMNTGELFFGEGSRLTVL.

The CDR3 bases are TGTGCCAGCACTTCGGAGGGACTAGCGGGAGGGACCCAGTACTTC. This translates into CASTSEGLAGGTQYF. The chain couples TRBV2 to TRBJ2-5; 15 nucleotides match TRBD2. The CDR3 has 15 residues. V lost 7 bases and J lost 7; bases outside the gene matches: 7. Germline assignment: CDR1 SNHLY and CDR2 FYNNEI.

The chain has TRBV28 and TRBJ2-1; 10 positions match TRBD2. J lost 0 bases, V lost 5 bases, and 4 bases had no gene match. This CDR3 region has 16 residues. Germline assignment: CDR1 MDHEN and CDR2 SYDVKM. The CDR3 loop reads CASSTLAGDSYNEQFF. CDR3 DNA: TGTGCCAGCAGTACCCTAGCGGGAGACTCCTACAATGAGCAGTTCTTC.

The V call is TRBV19, the J call TRBJ1-5; maybe TRBD1 (5 bases). This CDR3 spans 15 amino acids. Germline CDR1 and CDR2: LNHDA and SQIVND (reference sequence). V dropped 1 base and J dropped 6 bases, with 13 bases sitting between them. The CDR3 here is CASSIGVGGAQPQHF. In DNA form, the CDR3 reads TGTGCCAGTAGTATAGGGGTTGGGGGAGCTCAGCCCCAGCATTTT.

The V call is TRBV5-5, the J call TRBJ2-7; 10 bases match TRBD1. The CDR3 is 15 amino acids. CDR1 is SGHKS and CDR2 is YYEKEE in the germline V gene (reference sequence). Trimming at V came to 4 bases and at J to 2 bases, leaving 6 bases not matched to a gene. The CDR3, as DNA: TGTGCCAGCAGCCCCTACGACAGGGGGCCCTACGAGCAGTACTTC. The encoded protein is CASSPYDRGPYEQYF.

The V call is TRBV2, the J call TRBJ2-1; 7 bases fit TRBD1. CDR3 size: 12 residues. The ends lost 6 bases at V and 9 bases at J; junction bases unmatched: 5. Germline V lookup: CDR1 SNHLY, CDR2 FYNNEI. Here the CDR3 DNA reads TGTGCCAGCAGGACACAGGGGATTGAGCAGTTCTTC. It yields the protein CASRTQGIEQFF.

V is TRBV5-1 and J is TRBJ2-1; the D is unclear. Germline V gene data show CDR1 as SGHRS and CDR2 as YFSETQ. Trimming pared 4 bases from V and 5 bases from J, leaving 10 bases between. The CDR3 loop spans 13 amino acids. The CDR3 region has the DNA TGCGCCAGCAGCCCCGACCAGCACAATGAGCAGTTCTTC. It yields the protein CASSPDQHNEQFF.

This clone was picked up a small number of times. The gene calls are TRBV5-4 and TRBJ2-1; D is perhaps TRBD2 (5 bases). The CDR3 loop spans 15 amino acids. Between the trimmed V and J ends, which lost 0 bases and 4 bases, there was a span of 11 bases. Per germline, CDR1 SGHNT and CDR2 YYREEE (reference sequence). This CDR3 is CASSLELPGYNEQFF. Here the CDR3 DNA reads TGTGCCAGCAGCTTGGAACTCCCGGGGTACAATGAGCAGTTCTTC.

This clone was recorded only once. This chain joins TRBV4-3 and TRBJ2-1; the match to TRBD2 covers 8 bases. The junction had 10 bases not matched to a gene; V was cut back by 2 bases and J by 4 bases. Germline V CDR1 and CDR2: LGHNA, YSLEER. The CDR3 contains 17 residues. The chain's CDR3 is CASSQLRASGYYNEQFF. CDR3 in DNA: TGCGCCAGCAGCCAACTGCGGGCTAGCGGGTATTACAATGAGCAGTTCTTC.

The chain uses TRBV6-5 and TRBJ1-1; no clear D. CDR1 MNHEY and CDR2 SVGAGI come from the germline V gene. CDR3 length equals 13 residues. Trimming removed 6 bases from V and 3 bases from J, with 11 bases in between. CDR3 in DNA: TGTGCCAGCAGGGGGAGTCCGGACACTGAAGCTTTCTTT. It translates to CASRGSPDTEAFF.

The chain joins TRBV14 to TRBJ2-3, with TRBD1 identical over 9 bases. J was trimmed by 4 bases and V by 5 bases; bases with no gene match: 7. Looked up from germline, CDR1 is SGHDN and CDR2 is FVKESK. CDR3 length: 15 amino acids. CDR3 DNA: TGTGCCAGCAGCAGGGACAGGGTAGGATCAGATACGCAGTATTTT. Encoded protein: CASSRDRVGSDTQYF.

V gene TRBV9 combines with J gene TRBJ2-3; D gene unclear. CDR3 length: 15 amino acids. CDR1 and CDR2 from the germline V gene are SGDLS and YYNGEE. V was cut by 0 bases and J by 4 bases, with 12 bases left in between. This CDR3 is CASSVGAIKADTQYF. For the CDR3, the DNA is TGTGCCAGCAGCGTAGGGGCCATCAAGGCAGATACGCAGTATTTT.

The chain has TRBV19 and TRBJ2-7; 7 nucleotides match TRBD2. The CDR3 extends over 14 amino acids. CDR1 is LNHDA, CDR2 SQIVND, per germline (reference sequence). Trimming took 5 bases from V and 2 from J; bases not matched to a gene: 6. CDR3 region: CASSAGLRPYEQYF. The CDR3 DNA sequence: TGTGCCAGTAGTGCGGGACTACGCCCCTACGAGCAGTACTTC.

The rearrangement links TRBV4-3 to TRBJ2-5; the D gene could be TRBD1 or TRBD2 (5 bases each). The CDR3 is made up of 14 amino acids. The V gene lost 1 base and the J gene lost 5 bases, with 11 bases spanning the gap. The V gene's germline CDR1 is LGHNA and CDR2 YSLEER. The CDR3 DNA is TGCGCCAGCAGCCAAGGGGGAGAGGGGGAGACCCAGTACTTC. The encoded protein is CASSQGGEGETQYF.